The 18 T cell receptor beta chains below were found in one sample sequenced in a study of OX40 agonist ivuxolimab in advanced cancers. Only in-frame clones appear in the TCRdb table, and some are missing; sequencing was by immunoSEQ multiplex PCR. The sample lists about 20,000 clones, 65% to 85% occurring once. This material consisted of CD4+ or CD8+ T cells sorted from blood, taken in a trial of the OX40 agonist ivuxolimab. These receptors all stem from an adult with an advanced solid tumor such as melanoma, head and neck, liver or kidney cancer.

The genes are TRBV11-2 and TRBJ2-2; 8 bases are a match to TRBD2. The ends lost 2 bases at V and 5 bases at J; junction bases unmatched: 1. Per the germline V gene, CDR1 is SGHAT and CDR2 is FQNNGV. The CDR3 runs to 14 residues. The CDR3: CASSLLAGTGELFF. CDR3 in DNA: TGTGCCAGCAGCTTATTAGCGGGAACCGGGGAGCTGTTTTTT.

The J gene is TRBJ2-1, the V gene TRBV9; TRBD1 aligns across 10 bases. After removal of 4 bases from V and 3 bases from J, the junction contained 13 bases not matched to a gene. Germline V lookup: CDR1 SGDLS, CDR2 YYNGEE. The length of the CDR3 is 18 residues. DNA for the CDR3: TGTGCCAGCAGCCCTCGACAGGGGGCCCCATCCGTCTACAATGAGCAGTTCTTC. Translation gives CASSPRQGAPSVYNEQFF.

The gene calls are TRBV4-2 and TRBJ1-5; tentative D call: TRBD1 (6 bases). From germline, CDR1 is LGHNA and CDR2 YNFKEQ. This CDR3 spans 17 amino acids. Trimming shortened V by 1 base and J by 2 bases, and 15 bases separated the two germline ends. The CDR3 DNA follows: TGTGCCAGCAGCCAAGTTGGGGGCAGGGTAGGCAATCAGCCCCAGCATTTT. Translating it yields CASSQVGGRVGNQPQHF.

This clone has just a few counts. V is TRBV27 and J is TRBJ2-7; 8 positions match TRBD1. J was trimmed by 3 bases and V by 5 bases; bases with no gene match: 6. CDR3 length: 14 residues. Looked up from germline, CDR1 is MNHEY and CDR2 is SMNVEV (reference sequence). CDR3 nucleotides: TGTGCCAGCAGTCCGGACAGGGTGGTCTACGAGCAGTACTTC. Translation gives CASSPDRVVYEQYF.

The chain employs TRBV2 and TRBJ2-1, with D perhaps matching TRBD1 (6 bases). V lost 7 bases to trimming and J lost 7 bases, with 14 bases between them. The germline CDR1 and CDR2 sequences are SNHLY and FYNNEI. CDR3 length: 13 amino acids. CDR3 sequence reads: CASTTVDRNEQFF. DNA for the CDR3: TGTGCCAGCACTACCGTTGACAGGAATGAGCAGTTCTTC.

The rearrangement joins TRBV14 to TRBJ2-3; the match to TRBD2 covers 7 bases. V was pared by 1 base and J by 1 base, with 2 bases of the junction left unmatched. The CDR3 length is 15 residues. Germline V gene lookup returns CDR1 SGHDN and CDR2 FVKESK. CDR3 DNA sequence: TGTGCCAGCAGCCAAGGACTAGCCGGCACAGATACGCAGTATTTT. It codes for CASSQGLAGTDTQYF.

Here the CDR3 DNA reads TGTGCCAGCAGCGGATTTGGACTAGCGGGGGGCGTCGACACAGATACGCAGTATTTT. This gives the protein CASSGFGLAGGVDTDTQYF. The chain combines TRBV7-2 with TRBJ2-3, with TRBD2 matching over 14 bases. The CDR3 extends over 19 amino acids. Trimming at V came to 5 bases and at J to 2 bases, leaving 12 bases not matched to a gene. Looked up from germline, CDR1 is SGHTA and CDR2 is FQGNSA.

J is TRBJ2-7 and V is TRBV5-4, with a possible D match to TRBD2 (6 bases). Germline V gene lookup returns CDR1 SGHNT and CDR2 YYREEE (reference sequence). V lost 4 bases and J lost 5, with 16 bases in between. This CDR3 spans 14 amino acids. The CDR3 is CASSPWRGGHEQYF. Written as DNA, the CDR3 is TGTGCCAGCAGCCCTTGGAGGGGAGGTCACGAGCAGTACTTC.

As DNA, the CDR3 is TGTGCCAGCAGTGAAGTTCAGGGGGGCCCTACCGGGGAGCTGTTTTTT. Amino acid sequence: CASSEVQGGPTGELFF. The chain joins TRBV2 to TRBJ2-2; a weak D match, TRBD1 (7 bases). Between the trimmed V and J ends, which lost 1 base and 5 bases, there was a span of 14 bases. Looked up from germline, CDR1 is SNHLY and CDR2 is FYNNEI. This CDR3 has 16 amino acids.

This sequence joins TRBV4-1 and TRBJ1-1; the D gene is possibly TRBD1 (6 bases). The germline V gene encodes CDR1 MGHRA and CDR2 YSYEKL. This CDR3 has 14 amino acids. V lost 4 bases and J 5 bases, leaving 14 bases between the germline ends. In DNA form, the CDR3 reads TGCGCCAGCAGCCGCCGGGACATCATAACTGAAGCTTTCTTT. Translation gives CASSRRDIITEAFF.

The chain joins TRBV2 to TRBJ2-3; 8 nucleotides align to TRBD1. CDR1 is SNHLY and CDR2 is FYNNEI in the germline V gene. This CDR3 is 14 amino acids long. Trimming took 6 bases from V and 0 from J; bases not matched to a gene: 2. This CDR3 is CASRRDRSTDTQYF. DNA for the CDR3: TGTGCCAGCAGACGGGACAGGAGCACAGATACGCAGTATTTT.

CDR3: CASRTSRGSYEQYF. The CDR3 DNA sequence: TGTGCCAGCAGGACTAGTAGGGGGTCCTACGAGCAGTACTTC. The V call is TRBV27, the J call TRBJ2-7; D is possibly TRBD1 or TRBD2 (6 bases each). Germline CDR1 and CDR2: MNHEY and SMNVEV (reference sequence). The CDR3 consists of 14 residues. The V end lost 6 bases, the J end lost 1 base, and 13 bases lay between the germline ends.

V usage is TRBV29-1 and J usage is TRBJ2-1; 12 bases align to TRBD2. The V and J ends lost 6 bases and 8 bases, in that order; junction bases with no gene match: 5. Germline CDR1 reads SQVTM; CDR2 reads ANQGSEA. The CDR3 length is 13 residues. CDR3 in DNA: TGCAGCGTACCGGGACTAGCGGGTCATGAGCAGTTCTTC. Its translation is CSVPGLAGHEQFF.

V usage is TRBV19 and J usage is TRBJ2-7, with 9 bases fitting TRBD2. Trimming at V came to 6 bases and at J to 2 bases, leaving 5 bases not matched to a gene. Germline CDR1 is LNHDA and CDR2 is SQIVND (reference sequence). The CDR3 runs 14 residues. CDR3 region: CASSPTSGPYEQYF. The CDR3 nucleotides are TGTGCCAGTAGCCCGACTAGCGGTCCCTACGAGCAGTACTTC.

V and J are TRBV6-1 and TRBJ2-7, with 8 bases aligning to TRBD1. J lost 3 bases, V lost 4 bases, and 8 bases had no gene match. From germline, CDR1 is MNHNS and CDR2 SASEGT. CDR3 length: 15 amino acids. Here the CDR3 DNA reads TGTGCCAGCAGTGGACAGGGGTTCCCCCTCTACGAGCAGTACTTC. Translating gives CASSGQGFPLYEQYF.

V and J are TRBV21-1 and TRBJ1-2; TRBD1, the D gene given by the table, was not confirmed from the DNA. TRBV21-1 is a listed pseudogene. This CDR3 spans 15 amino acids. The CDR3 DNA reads TGTGCCAGCAGCAGTCCGGGACAGGATACCTATGGCTACACCTTC. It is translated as CASSSPGQDTYGYTF.

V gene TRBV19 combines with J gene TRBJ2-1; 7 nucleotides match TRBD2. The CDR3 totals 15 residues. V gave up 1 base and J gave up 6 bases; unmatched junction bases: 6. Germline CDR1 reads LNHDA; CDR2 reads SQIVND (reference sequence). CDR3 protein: CASSIAGGLSNEQFF. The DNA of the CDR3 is TGTGCCAGTAGTATAGCGGGGGGTCTTAGCAATGAGCAGTTCTTC.

As DNA, the CDR3 is TGTGCCAGCAGTTTATTAGACGGGGAGCTGTTTTTT. Translating gives CASSLLDGELFF. The chain carries TRBV28 and TRBJ2-2; no reliable D call. Germline V lookup: CDR1 MDHEN, CDR2 SYDVKM. V was pared by 1 base and J by 7 bases, with 4 bases between. The CDR3 has 12 residues. Looking up the rest from reference TRBV28 and TRBJ2-2 gives the full variable domain: DVKVTQSSRYLVKRTGEKVFLECVQDMDHENMFWYRQDPGLGLRLIYFSYDVKMKEKGDIPEGYSVSREKKERFSLILESASTNQTSMYLCASSLLDGELFFGEGSRLTVL.